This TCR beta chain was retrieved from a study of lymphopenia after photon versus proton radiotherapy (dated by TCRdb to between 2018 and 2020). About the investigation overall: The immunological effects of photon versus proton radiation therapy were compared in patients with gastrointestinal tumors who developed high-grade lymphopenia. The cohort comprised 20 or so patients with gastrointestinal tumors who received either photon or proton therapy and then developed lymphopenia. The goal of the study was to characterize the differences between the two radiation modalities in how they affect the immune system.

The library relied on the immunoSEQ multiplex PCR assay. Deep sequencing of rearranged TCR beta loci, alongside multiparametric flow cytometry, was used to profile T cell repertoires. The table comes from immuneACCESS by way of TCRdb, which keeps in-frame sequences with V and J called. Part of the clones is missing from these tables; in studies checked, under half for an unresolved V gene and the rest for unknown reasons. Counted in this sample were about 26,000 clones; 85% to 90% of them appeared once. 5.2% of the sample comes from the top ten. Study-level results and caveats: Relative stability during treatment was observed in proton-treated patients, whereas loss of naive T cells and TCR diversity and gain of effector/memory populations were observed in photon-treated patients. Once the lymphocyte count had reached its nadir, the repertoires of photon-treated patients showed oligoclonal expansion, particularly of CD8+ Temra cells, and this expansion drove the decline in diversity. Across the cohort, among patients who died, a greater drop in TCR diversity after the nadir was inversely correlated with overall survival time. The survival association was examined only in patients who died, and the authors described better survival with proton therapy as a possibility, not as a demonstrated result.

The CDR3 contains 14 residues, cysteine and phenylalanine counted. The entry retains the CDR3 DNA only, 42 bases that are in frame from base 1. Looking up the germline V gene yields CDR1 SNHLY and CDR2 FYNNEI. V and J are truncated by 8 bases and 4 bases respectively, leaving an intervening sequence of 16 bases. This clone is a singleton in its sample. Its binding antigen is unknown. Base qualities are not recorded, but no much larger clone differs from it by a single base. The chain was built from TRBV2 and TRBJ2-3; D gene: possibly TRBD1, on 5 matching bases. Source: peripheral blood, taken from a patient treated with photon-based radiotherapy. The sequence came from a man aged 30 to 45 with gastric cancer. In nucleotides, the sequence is TGTGCCAGCTCCGCCCTACAAGGGGCAGATACGCAGTATTTT. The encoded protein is CASSALQGADTQYF.